These 4 T cell receptor beta chains were all obtained from the same sample, sequenced in a study of T cell changes during pregnancy in multiple sclerosis (dated 2019 in TCRdb). Library creation used the immunoSEQ multiplex PCR assay. As stored in TCRdb, this immuneACCESS dataset retains in-frame rearrangements with V and J assigned. A fraction of the clones does not appear; measured against another copy, unresolved V genes explain less than half of the discrepancy, and the remainder lacks a known reason. Present in this sample are around 52,000 clones, over 80% of which were seen just once. 0.15% to 0.2% of the sample comes from the top ten. Sequencing was performed on CD4+ T cells from peripheral blood mononuclear cells, taken after pregnancy. Every receptor here comes from a female donor in good health, enrolled as a control in a pregnancy study.

The chain carries TRBV7-2 and TRBJ1-3; 7 bases agree with TRBD1. The V segment lost 4 bases and the J segment 0 bases; nucleotides outside the gene matches: 9. Germline V gives CDR1 SGHTA, CDR2 FQGNSA. The CDR3 length is 17 residues. For the CDR3, the DNA is TGTGCCAGCAGCTACGGGACAGCCCGTTTCTCTGGAAACACCATATATTTT. It encodes CASSYGTARFSGNTIYF.

The chain links TRBV28 to TRBJ1-1; D unclear. The CDR3 sequence is 15 residues long. The germline gives CDR1 MDHEN, CDR2 SYDVKM. V lost 2 bases and J lost 1, with 11 bases in between. CDR3 in amino acids: CASSLLGYTNTEAFF. The CDR3 DNA is TGTGCCAGCAGTTTACTCGGGTATACGAACACTGAAGCTTTCTTT.

The chain recombines TRBV18 with TRBJ2-2; 8 bases map to TRBD1. Per the germline V gene, CDR1 is KGHSH and CDR2 is LQKENI. The CDR3 spans 16 residues. J gave up 1 base and V 4 bases, and 5 bases lay outside the gene matches. CDR3 sequence: CASSLSTGVNTGELFF. The CDR3 region has the DNA TGTGCCAGCTCACTTTCGACAGGGGTGAACACCGGGGAGCTGTTTTTT.

This clone was observed a single time. This chain uses TRBV15 with TRBJ1-6; D unclear. Trimming took 3 bases from V and 7 from J, leaving 13 bases between them. CDR1 is LNHNV and CDR2 is YYDKDF in the germline V gene (reference sequence). The CDR3 consists of 15 residues. CDR3 DNA sequence: TGTGCCACCAGCAGGACCGCCCCGGGGAATTCACCCCTCCACTTT. It specifies CATSRTAPGNSPLHF.